Below, 17 T cell receptor beta chains from the same sample are listed, as sequenced in a study of blood T cell repertoires in COVID-19. Here immunoSEQ multiplex PCR was the method, and the copy in TCRdb shows in-frame clones only, minus some. The sample has fewer than 400,000 clones, 85% to 95% seen once; the top ten hold 3.5% to 5%. The sequenced sample was PBMCs or T cells enriched from blood (not recorded which). These receptors were collected from a woman in her 30s who had been exposed to COVID-19.

This chain uses TRBV29-1 with TRBJ1-2; possibly TRBD1 for D (5 bases). The ends were cut back, 4 bases at V and 1 base at J, with 10 bases in the middle. This CDR3 spans 13 amino acids. Looked up from germline, CDR1 is SQVTM and CDR2 is ANQGSEA. The CDR3 reads CSVGQLLNYGYTF. As DNA, the CDR3 is TGCAGCGTTGGACAGCTGCTTAACTATGGCTACACCTTC.

The J gene is TRBJ1-4, the V gene TRBV7-9; D is perhaps TRBD1 (6 bases). The V and J ends lost 6 bases and 6 bases respectively, with 23 bases between them. The CDR3 has 17 residues. Germline V CDR1 and CDR2: SEHNR, FQNEAQ (reference sequence). The CDR3 here is CASSLGTLASPDEKLFF. The DNA of the CDR3 is TGTGCCAGCAGTCTTGGGACACTGGCGAGCCCCGATGAAAAACTGTTTTTT.

The V gene is TRBV5-4, the J gene TRBJ2-7; a possible D gene is TRBD1 (5 bases). The CDR3 sequence is 14 residues long. Trimming left V 4 bases short and J 4 bases short, with 15 bases between. CDR1 is SGHNT and CDR2 is YYREEE in the germline V gene (reference sequence). Here the CDR3 reads CASSQSPGWYEQYF. Written as DNA, the CDR3 is TGTGCCAGCAGCCAAAGTCCAGGGTGGTACGAGCAGTACTTC.

The V call is TRBV5-4, the J call TRBJ2-3; the D is unclear. Deletions cut 0 bases from V and 1 base from J, with 6 bases between. Germline lookup yields CDR1 SGHNT and CDR2 YYREEE (reference sequence). The CDR3 extends over 14 amino acids. CDR3 protein: CASSLGSGTDTQYF. CDR3 nucleotide sequence: TGTGCCAGCAGCTTGGGCAGCGGCACAGATACGCAGTATTTT.

The chain carries TRBV7-8 and TRBJ1-1; no clear D. Germline CDR1 and CDR2: SGHVS and FQNEAQ. Trimming removed 5 bases at V and 8 bases at J, with 15 bases between. This CDR3 region has 13 residues. The CDR3 loop reads CASSPDLAVEAFF. The DNA of the CDR3 is TGTGCCAGCAGCCCCGACTTGGCAGTCGAAGCTTTCTTT.

This chain connects TRBV30 to TRBJ2-3; 10 bases are a match to TRBD2. The germline gives CDR1 GTSNPN, CDR2 SVGIG (reference sequence). With V trimmed by 0 bases and J by 6 bases, 6 bases remained unmatched. This CDR3 region has 15 residues. This chain's CDR3 is CAWSVSGGAADTQYF. The CDR3 DNA is TGTGCCTGGAGTGTAAGCGGGGGGGCGGCGGATACGCAGTATTTT. The whole variable domain, remainder taken from reference TRBV30 and TRBJ2-3, is SQTIHQWPATLVQPVGSPLSLECTVEGTSNPNLYWYRQAAGRGLQLLFYSVGIGQISSEVPQNLSASRPQDRQFILSSKKLLLSDSGFYLCAWSVSGGAADTQYFGPGTRLTVL.

The chain carries TRBV10-3 and TRBJ1-2; D is perhaps TRBD1 (6 bases). Trimming cost V 6 bases and J 6 bases, with 17 bases left between them. CDR1 and CDR2 from the germline V gene are ENHRY and SYGVKD. There are 14 residues in the CDR3. The CDR3 DNA follows: TGTGCCATCAGGCCACAGGGAACGCTTGATGGCTACACCTTC. It is translated as CAIRPQGTLDGYTF.

This clone was counted a single time. J is TRBJ2-7 and V is TRBV7-9, with 7 nucleotides matching TRBD1. CDR3 length: 14 amino acids. Looked up from germline, CDR1 is SEHNR and CDR2 is FQNEAQ (reference sequence). The V segment lost 5 bases and the J segment 2 bases; nucleotides outside the gene matches: 6. The CDR3 sequence: CASSRRTGAYEQYF. CDR3 nucleotides: TGTGCCAGCAGCCGACGGACAGGTGCCTACGAGCAGTACTTC.

This chain joins TRBV12-3 or TRBV12-4 and TRBJ2-5; D perhaps matches TRBD2 (5 bases). V was pared by 5 bases and J by 5 bases, with 9 bases between. The CDR3 is 12 amino acids. CDR3 amino acids: CASSSSDETQYF. DNA of the CDR3: TGTGCCAGCAGTAGTAGCGATGAGACCCAGTACTTC.

The chain joins TRBV29-1 to TRBJ1-1; TRBD1 matches 9 bases. This CDR3 spans 14 amino acids. V gave up 5 bases and J gave up 4 bases; unmatched junction bases: 8. Germline V gene sequence: CDR1 SQVTM, CDR2 ANQGSEA. The CDR3 loop is CSVLHGQGFTEAFF. CDR3 nucleotide sequence: TGCAGCGTTCTACACGGACAGGGGTTCACTGAAGCTTTCTTT.

On this clone itself: Distinct nucleotide sequences in the sample also encode this CDR3. The V call is TRBV5-1, the J call TRBJ1-1, with 7 positions matching TRBD1. Trimming removed 0 bases from V and 1 base from J; junction bases left unmatched: 3. This CDR3 has 15 residues. CDR1 and CDR2 from the germline V gene are SGHRS and YFSETQ. The CDR3: CASSLGGTANTEAFF. CDR3 in DNA: TGCGCCAGCAGCTTGGGTGGGACAGCGAACACTGAAGCTTTCTTT.

CDR3 residues: CASSEGLADTGELFF. The CDR3, as DNA: TGTGCCAGCAGTGAGGGACTAGCGGACACCGGGGAGCTGTTTTTT. The V and J genes are TRBV6-4 and TRBJ2-2; 11 bases align to TRBD2. CDR1 and CDR2 from the germline V gene are MRHNA and SNTAGT. V trimming: 3 bases; J trimming: 3 bases; junction bases outside the gene matches: 0. CDR3 length: 15 residues.

The chain uses TRBV6-4 and TRBJ1-2, with D perhaps TRBD1 (6 bases). The germline V and J ends were trimmed by 0 bases and 4 bases, with 15 bases remaining between them. This CDR3 spans 16 amino acids. Germline V lookup: CDR1 MRHNA, CDR2 SNTAGT. CDR3 sequence (DNA): TGTGCCAGCAGTGACTCGTTACAGGGAACCATCTATGGCTACACCTTC. Its translation: CASSDSLQGTIYGYTF.

The CDR3 loop is CASSPPGVLGNTIYF. The CDR3 DNA reads as TGTGCCAGCAGCCCCCCCGGGGTGCTAGGAAACACCATATATTTT. This chain joins TRBV7-9 and TRBJ1-3, with D unresolved. The ends were cut back, 5 bases at V and 4 bases at J, with 15 bases in the middle. This CDR3 contains 15 residues. Germline CDR1 is SEHNR and CDR2 is FQNEAQ (reference sequence).

The chain links TRBV6-2 or TRBV6-3 to TRBJ1-2, with TRBD1 matching over 7 bases. The germline gives CDR1 MNHEY, CDR2 SVGEGT. V lost 2 bases to trimming and J lost 1 base; unmatched junction nucleotides: 4. CDR3 length: 15 residues. The CDR3 DNA reads TGTGCCAGCAGTTACGCGGGACAGTATAACTATGGCTACACCTTC. This translates into CASSYAGQYNYGYTF.

This chain connects TRBV6-5 to TRBJ1-6; D is unclear. V lost 7 bases and J lost 0, with 7 bases in between. The CDR3 has 14 amino acids. From germline, CDR1 is MNHEY and CDR2 SVGAGI. DNA for the CDR3: TGTGCCAGCAAGTGGAGCTCCTATAATTCACCCCTCCACTTT. Translating gives CASKWSSYNSPLHF.

V usage is TRBV4-1 and J usage is TRBJ2-2; TRBD1 aligns across 7 bases. The CDR3 length is 15 residues. The germline gives CDR1 MGHRA, CDR2 YSYEKL. V was pared by 3 bases and J by 5 bases, with 6 bases of the junction left unmatched. CDR3 region: CASSQGLRGTGELFF. CDR3 coding DNA: TGCGCCAGCAGCCAGGGCCTCAGGGGGACCGGGGAGCTGTTTTTT.